The 17 T cell receptor beta chains given below trace back to one sample, sequenced in a study of T cell clonality in common variable immunodeficiency. Measured with immunoSEQ multiplex PCR; TCRdb has only the in-frame clones, and not every one. This record lists about 19,000 clones, none seen once only, and the top ten clones contain approximately 7%. Study findings and constraints: In common variable immunodeficiency, TCR beta chains reportedly carried fewer deletions and N-nucleotide insertions.

The antigens of these receptors remain unknown. The specimen sequenced was peripheral blood mononuclear cells. Receptor source: a human donor with common variable immunodeficiency.

Comments on this clone: From the germline J gene comes the end of the CDR3, since the read stops 3 residues before it. This sequence joins TRBV19 and TRBJ2-2, with 10 bases lining up with TRBD2. Trimming removed 6 bases from V and 5 bases from J; junction bases left unmatched: 12. Germline V gives CDR1 LNHDA, CDR2 SQIVND (reference sequence). The CDR3 is 17 residues long. The sequenced CDR3 bases are TGTGCCAGTAGGGGCACGAGCGGGAGGGGAGGAACCGGGGAG. This sequence encodes CASRGTSGRGGTGE. The entire CDR3 protein is CASRGTSGRGGTGELFF.

This clone turned up a few times. The CDR3 loop is CASSPMDNWSQPQHF. The CDR3 bases that were read are TGTGCCAGCTCACCAATGGACAACTGGAGTCAGCCC. The gene calls are TRBV18 and TRBJ1-5; a possible D gene is TRBD1 (5 bases). The read halts 3 residues ahead of the CDR3 end, with the missing end drawn from the germline J gene. In germline, CDR1 is KGHSH, CDR2 LQKENI. Trimming left V 2 bases short and J 6 bases short, with 14 bases between. The CDR3 spans 15 residues.

This clone was seen a handful of times. One end of the junction does not line up with germline, which may come from a read error. CDR3 amino acids: CSSSLQGAFDEQYF. CDR3 DNA, as far as it was read: TGTTCCAGCAGCTTACAGGGGGCATTCGACGAG. V and J are TRBV7-9 and TRBJ2-7; 9 nucleotides agree with TRBD1. The CDR3 end lies 3 residues beyond the end of the read and is filled in from the germline J gene. The CDR3 runs 14 residues. Germline CDR1 and CDR2: SEHNR and FQNEAQ (reference sequence).

This clone was counted at least ten times. The read terminates 3 residues ahead of where the CDR3 ends, so the germline J gene completes it. V is TRBV7-2 and J is TRBJ2-7; D remains ambiguous. The germline V gene has CDR1 SGHTA and CDR2 FQGNSA. CDR3 length: 13 residues. Between the trimmed V and J ends, which lost 5 bases and 0 bases, there was a span of 8 bases. This chain's CDR3 is CASSVLVSYEQYF. CDR3 bases read: TGTGCCAGCAGCGTGCTAGTCTCCTACGAG. Complete variable domain (other parts from reference TRBV7-2 and TRBJ2-7): GAGVSQSPSNKVTEKGKDVELRCDPISGHTALYWYRQSLGQGLEFLIYFQGNSAPDKSGLPSDRFSAERTGGSVSTLTIQRTQQEDSAVYLCASSVLVSYEQYFGPGTRLTVT.

Ten or more counts support this clone. The read finishes 3 residues shy of the CDR3 end, and the germline J gene is used to complete it. The chain carries TRBV7-2 and TRBJ1-2; 11 bases map to TRBD1. Germline CDR1 SGHTA, CDR2 FQGNSA. The J segment lost 5 bases and the V segment lost 5 bases, leaving 7 bases of the junction unmatched. This CDR3 spans 15 amino acids. CDR3 protein: CASSIGQGARYGYTF. The CDR3 bases that were read are TGTGCCAGCAGCATAGGACAGGGGGCGCGTTATGGC.

This clone was counted between two and nine times. Read coverage stops 3 residues before the CDR3 terminus; the germline J gene supplies the remainder. J is TRBJ2-3 and V is TRBV18; D tentatively fits TRBD1 or TRBD2 (6 bases each). Trimming took off 6 bases at V and 4 bases at J, with 20 bases between the two ends. From germline, CDR1 is KGHSH and CDR2 LQKENI. The CDR3 sequence is 16 residues long. The sequenced part of the CDR3 DNA is TGTGCCAGCTCCCTTCCTAATGCAGGGGAGGCAGATACG. Translation gives CASSLPNAGEADT. The CDR3 in its entirety is CASSLPNAGEADTQYF.

In this sample, this clone turned up a few times. The CDR3 goes on 3 residues after the read ends, and that part is filled in from the germline J gene. The chain couples TRBV7-3 to TRBJ2-7; 9 bases fit TRBD1. This CDR3 has 14 residues. The junction had 2 bases not matched to a gene; V was cut back by 0 bases and J by 5 bases. CDR1 and CDR2 from the germline V gene are SGHTA and FQGTGA. The CDR3 region is CASSLTGQGNEQYF. CDR3 DNA, as far as it was read: TGTGCCAGCAGCTTAACAGGACAGGGGAACGAG.

With regard to this clone: The DNA ends 3 residues before the CDR3 does, and the rest of the CDR3 is filled in from the germline J gene. This chain joins TRBV6-4 and TRBJ1-5, with D uncertain. CDR3 size: 14 residues. The germline V gene has CDR1 MRHNA and CDR2 SNTAGT. V lost 6 bases, J lost 0 bases, and 9 bases lay in between. CDR3 residues: CASSPRYSNQPQHF. Partial CDR3 DNA: TGTGCCAGCAGCCCTAGGTATAGCAATCAGCCC.

This clone was detected only a few times. The CDR3 extends 3 residues past the end of the read, so its final part is completed from the germline J gene. The genes are TRBV5-1 and TRBJ2-7; the match to TRBD1 covers 8 bases. This CDR3 region has 15 residues. Germline V gene sequence: CDR1 SGHRS, CDR2 YFSETQ. V was pared by 3 bases and J by 4 bases, with 9 bases of the junction left unmatched. The CDR3 DNA, read in part, is TGCGCCAGCAGCTCGACCGGACAGGGATTTTACGAG. Translating it yields CASSSTGQGFYE. The entire CDR3 is CASSSTGQGFYEQYF.

This clone was seen many times. The read gets to within 3 residues of the CDR3 end, and the germline J gene fills in the rest. This sequence joins TRBV5-4 and TRBJ2-6; tentatively, D is TRBD2 (6 bases). Trimming removed 4 bases from V and 4 bases from J, with 12 bases in between. Germline V gene sequence: CDR1 SGHNT, CDR2 YYREEE (reference sequence). This CDR3 is 15 amino acids long. The CDR3: CASSTAGGGANVLTF. The sequenced CDR3 bases are TGTGCCAGCAGCACCGCCGGAGGGGGGGCCAACGTC.

Ten or more counts support this clone. The CDR3 end is not reached by the read, which stops 3 residues before it; the germline J gene fills it in. The rearrangement joins TRBV7-3 to TRBJ2-1, with 10 bases that match TRBD1. The CDR3 is 13 amino acids. The germline V gene encodes CDR1 SGHTA and CDR2 FQGTGA. V lost 4 bases, J lost 7 bases, and 1 base stayed unmatched. The sequenced CDR3 bases are TGTGCCAGCAGCTCGGACAGGGGGAATGAG. Protein sequence: CASSSDRGNE. Given in full, the CDR3 is CASSSDRGNEQFF.

The sample holds a few counts of this clone. The sequenced fragment ends 3 residues before the CDR3 boundary, so the rest is inferred from the germline J gene. The V gene is TRBV2, the J gene TRBJ1-2; 11 bases are a match to TRBD1. The junction had 7 bases not matched to a gene; V was cut back by 6 bases and J by 4 bases. The CDR3 is 15 residues long. The germline V gene encodes CDR1 SNHLY and CDR2 FYNNEI. CDR3 protein: CASSAGTGGPYGYTF. CDR3 DNA (partial): TGTGCCAGCAGCGCCGGGACAGGGGGACCCTATGGC.

Concerning this clone: The CDR3 is cut off 3 residues early in the read; its end comes from the germline J gene. The chain combines TRBV5-1 with TRBJ2-5, with a possible D match to TRBD2 (5 bases). The germline V and J ends were trimmed by 1 base and 1 base, with 14 bases remaining between them. CDR3 length: 16 residues. Germline values: CDR1 SGHRS, CDR2 YFSETQ. Incomplete CDR3 DNA: TGCGCCAGCAGCTTGCCAGGCGGGTCGTTCCAAGAGACC. Translating it yields CASSLPGGSFQET. The full-length CDR3 reads as CASSLPGGSFQETQYF.

This clone is medium-sized (0.01 to 0.1%) by share. The CDR3 extends 3 residues past the end of the read, so its final part is completed from the germline J gene. V and J are TRBV20-1 and TRBJ2-5; D is unclear. Germline V gene lookup returns CDR1 DFQATT and CDR2 SNEGSKA (reference sequence). The CDR3 is 10 amino acids. V lost 3 bases to trimming and J lost 4 bases, with 3 bases between them. Partial CDR3 DNA: TGCAGTGCTAGCGGAGAGACC. This sequence encodes CSASGET. The full CDR3 protein reads CSASGETQYF.

This clone has more than one count but fewer than ten. CDR3 DNA (partial): TGTGCCAGCAGCTCCCGACAGGTAAACGAG. Translating it yields CASSSRQVNE. From start to end, the CDR3 is CASSSRQVNEQYF. The rearrangement joins TRBV5-6 to TRBJ2-7; a possible D gene is TRBD1 (6 bases). The read ends 3 residues early relative to the CDR3; the germline J gene fills the gap. V was clipped by 3 bases and J by 5 bases, with 12 bases between them. In germline, CDR1 is SGHDT, CDR2 YYEEEE. The CDR3 covers 13 residues.

This clone was observed many times. The CDR3 end lies 3 residues beyond the end of the read and is filled in from the germline J gene. This chain uses TRBV4-1 with TRBJ1-1; maybe TRBD1 (6 bases). Trimming removed 0 bases at V and 4 bases at J, with 9 bases between. Per germline, CDR1 MGHRA and CDR2 YSYEKL. The CDR3 is 14 residues long. The sequenced part of the CDR3 DNA is TGCGCCAGCAGCCAAGACGGCAGGGGCACTGAA. The encoded protein is CASSQDGRGTE. The entire CDR3 sequence reads CASSQDGRGTEAFF.

This clone has ten or more counts. Read coverage stops 3 residues before the CDR3 terminus; the germline J gene supplies the remainder. This rearrangement joins TRBV7-8 to TRBJ1-1; no firm D call. The V end was cut by 1 base, the J end by 0 bases, with 15 bases between. CDR1 and CDR2 from the germline V gene are SGHVS and FQNEAQ. This CDR3 region has 17 residues. The CDR3 loop is CASSLEGPQGMNTEAFF. Partial CDR3 DNA: TGTGCCAGCAGCTTAGAGGGCCCCCAAGGAATGAACACTGAA.